One and the same sample provided the 19 T cell receptor beta chains below, sequenced in a study of regulatory T cells in long-lasting Graves disease (dated by TCRdb to about 2021). The method was multiplex PCR. For sequencing, an Illumina HiSeq 4000 was employed. CDR3 regions were amplified by Arm-PCR with iRepertoire HTBI primers to construct TCR beta libraries. The public reads were reanalyzed by TCRdb: fastp trimming at Q25, MiXCR alignment, in-frame beta chains only. Rows matching on CDR3 protein sequence are summarized as one entry with the most common DNA and genes. The sample table lists approximately 270,000 distinct CDR3 sequences, 15% to 20% of them with a count of one. About 14% of the sample comes from the top ten. Read against the paper, the sample's time point label means: newly diagnosed GD, antithyroid drugs for less than 3 months. For both TCR sequencing and RNA sequencing, RNA was extracted from PBMCs using TRIzol.

These same data were also listed under a study on T cells in Graves' hyperthyroidism and ophthalmopathy.

The specimen was peripheral blood mononuclear cells (PBMCs), collected at new diagnosis, from a patient treated with antithyroid drugs. The receptors come from a woman in her twenties or thirties with Graves disease. Donor details come from another sample of the same person, matched by shared clones.

This clonotype was seen repeatedly, ten times or more. CDR3 sequence (DNA): TGTGCCAGCAGTTTCCCCCGGGACAGGGGCCCGAGCACTGAAGCTTTCTTT. This gives the protein CASSFPRDRGPSTEAFF. This chain links TRBV12-3 or TRBV12-4 with TRBJ1-1, with 10 bases lining up with TRBD1. The CDR3 length is 17 residues. V lost 3 bases, J lost 4 bases, and 11 bases stayed unmatched.

The V and J genes are TRBV11-2 and TRBJ2-6; unclear D gene. The V gene's germline CDR1 is SGHAT and CDR2 FQNNGV. CDR3 length equals 17 residues. V lost 5 bases to trimming and J lost 0 bases, with 14 bases between them. This chain's CDR3 is CASSQDEVGSGANVLTF. CDR3 DNA sequence: TGTGCCAGCAGCCAAGATGAGGTAGGCTCTGGGGCCAACGTCCTGACTTTC.

This clonotype has ten or more counts. The gene calls are TRBV5-6 and TRBJ1-2; 7 positions match TRBD1. CDR1 is SGHDT and CDR2 is YYEEEE in the germline V gene. This CDR3 comprises 15 residues. Trimming at V came to 3 bases and at J to 4 bases, leaving 9 bases not matched to a gene. CDR3 nucleotides: TGTGCCAGCAGCTGGATGGACAGGTTGGTCTATGGCTACACCTTC. Translation gives CASSWMDRLVYGYTF.

This clonotype was detected ten times or more. The chain is built from TRBV12-5 and TRBJ2-7, with 7 bases matching TRBD1. The CDR3 is 14 amino acids. Germline V gives CDR1 LGHNT, CDR2 FRNRAP. The trim removed 5 bases at V and 0 bases at J, leaving 4 bases unmatched. The CDR3 DNA sequence: TGTGCTAGTGGTGGGGACAGTAGCTCCTACGAGCAGTACTTC. This translates into CASGGDSSSYEQYF.

This clonotype was picked up many times. The chain couples TRBV19 to TRBJ2-1; 7 nucleotides agree with TRBD2. V gave up 3 bases and J gave up 7 bases; unmatched junction bases: 12. Germline lookup yields CDR1 LNHDA and CDR2 SQIVND (reference sequence). The CDR3 length is 16 residues. The CDR3 sequence is CASSIDLAARGNEQFF. The CDR3 DNA reads TGTGCCAGTAGTATCGACCTAGCGGCGCGAGGGAATGAGCAGTTCTTC.

The chain links TRBV20-1 to TRBJ2-7; 9 bases map to TRBD2. Unmatched junction bases numbered 11, after V lost 7 bases and J lost 7 bases. The germline V gene encodes CDR1 DFQATT and CDR2 SNEGSKA (reference sequence). The CDR3 contains 13 residues. The CDR3 protein is CSVLGGGAGEQYF. The CDR3 bases are TGCAGTGTATTAGGCGGGGGGGCCGGGGAGCAGTACTTC.

The CDR3 DNA reads as TGTGCCAGTAGTATACTAGCGGGGGCCGGGGAGCTGTTTTTT. Protein: CASSILAGAGELFF. This rearrangement joins TRBV19 to TRBJ2-2; TRBD2 aligns across 10 bases. J was trimmed by 6 bases and V by 2 bases; bases with no gene match: 0. The germline V gene has CDR1 LNHDA and CDR2 SQIVND (reference sequence). The CDR3 loop spans 14 amino acids.

Only a few counts were recorded for this clonotype. Given the absence of the conserved phenylalanine or tryptophan at the CDR3 end, a read error is likely. The CDR3 DNA sequence: TGTGCCAGTAACCCACGAGAGAACACTGAAGCTTTCCTT. Translated, it gives CASNPRENTEAFL. The genes are TRBV19 and TRBJ1-1; D is undetermined. The CDR3 has 13 amino acids. Per germline, CDR1 LNHDA and CDR2 SQIVND (reference sequence). V shed 7 bases and J shed 1 base, with 10 bases lying between them.

This clonotype was counted ten times or more. CDR3 region: CSASRDSFDEQFF. The CDR3 DNA reads as TGCAGTGCTAGTCGGGACTCTTTCGATGAGCAGTTCTTC. The chain uses TRBV20-1 and TRBJ2-1; D is possibly TRBD2 (6 bases). CDR3 length equals 13 residues. The V gene's germline CDR1 is DFQATT and CDR2 SNEGSKA (reference sequence). Trimming took 3 bases from V and 8 from J, leaving 14 bases between them.

This clonotype was picked up many times. This chain joins TRBV5-4 and TRBJ2-3; D remains unclear. V dropped 0 bases and J dropped 7 bases, with 9 bases sitting between them. Germline CDR1 is SGHNT and CDR2 is YYREEE (reference sequence). CDR3 size: 13 residues. For the CDR3, the DNA is TGTGCCAGCAGCTTGGCTCTCGATAATACGCAGTATTTT. It codes for CASSLALDNTQYF.

In regard to this clonotype: Just one base apart from a much larger clone, this may be a read error. This CDR3 reads CASRPPTGTEELFF. DNA of the CDR3: TGTGCCAGCAGACCTCCGACAGGGACTGAAGAACTGTTTTTT. The chain links TRBV6-2 or TRBV6-3 to TRBJ1-4, with TRBD1 matching 7 bases. The CDR3 sequence is 14 residues long. The germline V gene encodes CDR1 MNHEY and CDR2 SVGEGT.

The table lists this clonotype with many counts. This rearrangement joins TRBV20-1 to TRBJ2-5, with TRBD2 matching over 11 bases. The CDR3 contains 14 residues. V lost 5 bases and J lost 5; bases outside the gene matches: 7. Germline V gives CDR1 DFQATT, CDR2 SNEGSKA (reference sequence). The CDR3: CSASLAGALETQYF. The CDR3 DNA sequence: TGCAGTGCTTCACTAGCGGGGGCCCTGGAGACCCAGTACTTC.

This clonotype occurred a few times. The genes are TRBV12-3 or TRBV12-4 and TRBJ1-1, with 7 bases lining up with TRBD1. The CDR3 loop spans 14 amino acids. J lost 3 bases, V lost 2 bases, and 3 bases had no gene match. In DNA, the CDR3 is TGTGCCAGCAGTTTAAGGGGGCAGGACACTGAAGCTTTCTTT. It specifies CASSLRGQDTEAFF.

This chain joins TRBV5-4 and TRBJ2-5, with TRBD2 matching over 8 bases. The CDR3 contains 15 residues. The V and J ends lost 1 base and 5 bases, in that order; junction bases with no gene match: 7. Germline CDR1 SGHNT, CDR2 YYREEE (reference sequence). The CDR3 spells CASSLRLAGTETQYF. CDR3 sequence (DNA): TGTGCCAGCAGCTTGAGATTAGCGGGGACCGAGACCCAGTACTTC.

With regard to this clonotype: A far larger clone lies a single base away; this is likely a read error. Likely a read error: the CDR3 ends without its conserved phenylalanine or tryptophan. The chain is built from TRBV6-4 and TRBJ1-5; 7 bases align to TRBD1. The CDR3 has 13 residues. The germline CDR1 and CDR2 sequences are MRHNA and SNTAGT. The junction had 3 bases not matched to a gene; V was cut back by 6 bases and J by 4 bases. The CDR3 loop is CASSDRANQPQHS. For the CDR3, the DNA is TGTGCCAGCAGCGACAGGGCAAATCAGCCCCAGCATTCT.

The chain has TRBV6-2 or TRBV6-3 and TRBJ1-2, with a tentative D call TRBD1 (6 bases). Germline V gene data show CDR1 as MNHEY and CDR2 as SVGEGT. CDR3 size: 12 residues. Trimming shortened V by 6 bases and J by 8 bases, and 13 bases separated the two germline ends. CDR3 DNA sequence: TGTGCCAGCAGCCAAGCAGGGGCGGGCTACACCTTC. This gives the protein CASSQAGAGYTF.

This clonotype has at least ten counts. This chain connects TRBV3-1 to TRBJ1-2; TRBD1 might be the D (5 bases). Germline CDR1 LGHDT, CDR2 YNNKEL (reference sequence). V lost 5 bases, J lost 7 bases, and 17 bases lay in between. The CDR3 is 14 residues long. This CDR3 is CASSITPRGGGYTF. In DNA, the CDR3 is TGTGCCAGCAGCATAACACCGAGGGGAGGTGGCTACACCTTC.

The sample holds many counts of this clonotype. This chain uses TRBV29-1 with TRBJ1-2; D might be TRBD1 (5 bases). The CDR3 sequence is 15 residues long. Trimming cost V 5 bases and J 4 bases, with 20 bases left between them. CDR1 is SQVTM, CDR2 ANQGSEA, per germline. The CDR3 region has the DNA TGCAGCGTTTCGCCTGGGGGGGATGGGTTCTATGGCTACACCTTC. Translation: CSVSPGGDGFYGYTF. The full variable domain, in which reference TRBV29-1 and TRBJ1-2 provide the parts outside the CDR3, is SAVISQKPSRDICQRGTSLTIQCQVDSQVTMMFWYRQQPGQSLTLIATANQGSEATYESGFVIDKFPISRPNLTFSTLTVSNMSPEDSSIYLCSVSPGGDGFYGYTFGSGTRLTVV.

In regard to this clonotype: This CDR3 fails to terminate in the conserved phenylalanine or tryptophan, so it likely reflects a read error. The V and J genes are TRBV19 and TRBJ1-1; D unclear. V gave up 7 bases and J gave up 4 bases, with 19 bases separating them. Germline lookup yields CDR1 LNHDA and CDR2 SQIVND (reference sequence). There are 15 residues in the CDR3. The CDR3 DNA reads TGTGCCAGTAACTCAGGACTCCCTAGGAGCACTGAAGCTTTCTCT. This codes for CASNSGLPRSTEAFS.